One sample yielded the 16 T cell receptor beta chains listed below, sequenced in a study of T cells in Graves' hyperthyroidism and ophthalmopathy. The investigators amplified TCR beta CDR3 regions from RNA transcripts. A set of HTBI primers served as the primers for a first-round RT-PCR of the TCR CDR3. TCRdb used MiXCR to reprocess the multiplex PCR reads, holding one entry per CDR3 protein. The sample gives approximately 520,000 distinct CDR3 sequences, around 20% of which show up once; about 30% is in the top ten. What was sequenced was blood. These TCRs come from a man aged 18 to 35 with Graves' hyperthyroidism.

This chain links TRBV15 with TRBJ2-7; D possibly uses TRBD1 or TRBD2 (5 bases each). The V gene's germline CDR1 is LNHNV and CDR2 YYDKDF (reference sequence). V was trimmed by 0 bases and J by 0 bases, leaving 9 bases between them. The CDR3 totals 15 residues. CDR3 amino acids: CATSRDRGLSYEQYF. Here the CDR3 DNA reads TGTGCCACCAGCAGAGATCGGGGCCTCTCCTACGAGCAGTACTTC.

Ten or more counts support this clonotype. The genes are TRBV19 and TRBJ2-7; 11 bases align to TRBD1. The CDR3 extends over 14 amino acids. Germline CDR1 reads LNHDA; CDR2 reads SQIVND (reference sequence). Trimming took 3 bases from V and 4 from J; bases not matched to a gene: 2. The CDR3 region is CASSMDRGQYEQYF. The CDR3 nucleotides are TGTGCCAGTAGTATGGACAGGGGGCAGTACGAGCAGTACTTC. Full variable domain (missing parts from reference TRBV19 and TRBJ2-7): DGGITQSPKYLFRKEGQNVTLSCEQNLNHDAMYWYRQDPGQGLRLIYYSQIVNDFQKGDIAEGYSVSREKKESFPLTVTSAQKNPTAFYLCASSMDRGQYEQYFGPGTRLTVT.

The chain has TRBV5-1 and TRBJ1-6; D is possibly TRBD1 (5 bases). V lost 3 bases and J lost 4, with 11 bases in between. The CDR3 is 15 residues long. Germline V CDR1 and CDR2: SGHRS, YFSETQ. The CDR3 DNA reads TGCGCCAGCAGCTCCCGCCCAGGGTATAATTCACCCCTCCACTTT. This codes for CASSSRPGYNSPLHF.

This clonotype was seen ten or more times. V and J are TRBV6-2 or TRBV6-3 and TRBJ2-7; the D is unclear. The germline V gene encodes CDR1 MNHEY and CDR2 SVGEGT. The CDR3 spans 11 residues. V was shortened by 5 bases and J by 2 bases, with 4 bases between the two germline ends. CDR3 in amino acids: CASSGAYEQYF. CDR3 DNA sequence: TGTGCCAGCAGTGGGGCCTACGAGCAGTACTTC.

Concerning this clonotype: This sequence may be a read error, since a much larger clone differs from it by one base. The V call is TRBV20-1, the J call TRBJ2-7; perhaps D is TRBD1 or TRBD2 (5 bases each). Trimming removed 2 bases from V and 3 bases from J, with 23 bases in between. Germline V gives CDR1 DFQATT, CDR2 SNEGSKA (reference sequence). The CDR3 sequence is 17 residues long. The CDR3 nucleotides read TGCAGTGCTAGAAGTGCCAGGGACCATAACCCAGTCTACGAGCAGTACTTC. It specifies CSARSARDHNPVYEQYF.

This clonotype was observed many times. The chain recombines TRBV19 with TRBJ1-1; D gene unclear. The length of the CDR3 is 15 residues. V was trimmed by 8 bases and J by 4 bases, leaving 20 bases between them. The germline gives CDR1 LNHDA, CDR2 SQIVND (reference sequence). CDR3: CASAPEVRSATEAFF. CDR3 nucleotide sequence: TGTGCCAGTGCGCCCGAAGTGAGGTCAGCCACTGAAGCTTTCTTT. Full variable domain (outside the CDR3, taken from reference TRBV19 and TRBJ1-1): DGGITQSPKYLFRKEGQNVTLSCEQNLNHDAMYWYRQDPGQGLRLIYYSQIVNDFQKGDIAEGYSVSREKKESFPLTVTSAQKNPTAFYLCASAPEVRSATEAFFGQGTRLTVV.

This chain links TRBV6-1 with TRBJ2-7; D not resolved. The CDR3 contains 15 residues. V was pared by 1 base and J by 1 base, with 11 bases between. The germline gives CDR1 MNHNS, CDR2 SASEGT. The CDR3 sequence: CASSEEPGPSYEQYF. CDR3 sequence (DNA): TGTGCCAGCAGTGAAGAGCCGGGCCCTTCCTACGAGCAGTACTTC.

The CDR3 reads CASSDMTASQETQYF. The CDR3 nucleotides are TGTGCCAGTAGCGACATGACAGCCTCCCAAGAGACCCAGTACTTC. This chain joins TRBV19 and TRBJ2-5, with D tentatively TRBD1 (5 bases). The V end was cut by 6 bases, the J end by 1 base, with 15 bases between. Germline lookup yields CDR1 LNHDA and CDR2 SQIVND (reference sequence). This CDR3 contains 15 residues. The entire variable domain, with the rest obtained from reference TRBV19 and TRBJ2-5, is as follows: DGGITQSPKYLFRKEGQNVTLSCEQNLNHDAMYWYRQDPGQGLRLIYYSQIVNDFQKGDIAEGYSVSREKKESFPLTVTSAQKNPTAFYLCASSDMTASQETQYFGPGTRLLVL.

This clonotype was picked up a small number of times. This chain uses TRBV29-1 with TRBJ1-5; D is unresolved. The germline gives CDR1 SQVTM, CDR2 ANQGSEA. Trimming left V 5 bases short and J 0 bases short, with 8 bases between. There are 13 residues in the CDR3. CDR3 sequence: CSVTTNSNQPQHF. CDR3 DNA: TGCAGCGTTACAACAAATAGCAATCAGCCCCAGCATTTT.

In this sample, this clonotype turned up many times. The rearrangement links TRBV30 to TRBJ1-3, with no clear D. V dropped 3 bases and J dropped 4 bases, with 7 bases sitting between them. Germline V lookup: CDR1 GTSNPN, CDR2 SVGIG (reference sequence). This CDR3 comprises 12 residues. The CDR3 DNA follows: TGTGCCTGGAGCCCTAGCGGAAACACCATATATTTT. Amino acids: CAWSPSGNTIYF.

The rearrangement uses TRBV6-1 and TRBJ1-1; D is possibly TRBD1 (5 bases). V lost 6 bases and J 3 bases, leaving 14 bases between the germline ends. CDR3 size: 14 residues. The germline V gene encodes CDR1 MNHNS and CDR2 SASEGT. This CDR3 reads CASRAGARDTEAFF. CDR3 coding DNA: TGTGCCAGCAGGGCCGGGGCGAGGGACACTGAAGCTTTCTTT.

The V gene is TRBV18, the J gene TRBJ2-5; 10 bases are a match to TRBD2. CDR1 KGHSH and CDR2 LQKENI come from the germline V gene. The CDR3 is 16 amino acids. With V trimmed by 3 bases and J by 1 base, 5 bases remained unmatched. CDR3 bases: TGTGCCAGCTCACCGGTTAGCGGGGGGAGCCAAGAGACCCAGTACTTC. This codes for CASSPVSGGSQETQYF.

This clonotype has a count of ten or more. The rearrangement links TRBV12-3 or TRBV12-4 to TRBJ1-3, with D maybe TRBD1 (6 bases). The CDR3 covers 14 residues. V was trimmed by 3 bases and J by 7 bases, leaving 13 bases between them. This CDR3 reads CASSLGRGANTIYF. The CDR3 coding sequence is TGTGCCAGCAGTTTGGGCAGGGGCGCTAACACCATATATTTT.

This clonotype was picked up many times. The gene calls are TRBV2 and TRBJ2-7, with D uncertain. The CDR3 is made up of 14 amino acids. Looked up from germline, CDR1 is SNHLY and CDR2 is FYNNEI. V was clipped by 4 bases and J by 3 bases, with 13 bases between them. This chain's CDR3 is CASSVQLSFYEQYF. CDR3 DNA: TGTGCCAGCAGTGTTCAGCTCTCTTTCTACGAGCAGTACTTC.

The chain combines TRBV6-2 or TRBV6-3 with TRBJ2-6; TRBD1 aligns across 9 bases. Germline CDR1 MNHEY, CDR2 SVGEGT. With V trimmed by 6 bases and J by 4 bases, 7 bases remained unmatched. CDR3 length: 16 residues. CDR3 residues: CASRPGQGSGANVLTF. CDR3 nucleotides: TGTGCCAGCAGACCGGGACAGGGATCAGGGGCCAACGTCCTGACTTTC.

This clonotype was found a few times. This chain connects TRBV5-8 to TRBJ2-5; 8 bases match TRBD1. Looked up from germline, CDR1 is SGHTS and CDR2 is YDEGEE. This CDR3 region has 17 residues. Losses at the gene ends were 4 bases for V and 1 base for J; bases not matched to a gene: 12. As DNA, the CDR3 is TGTGCCAGCAGCCCGGACCGGACAGGGCATTTCCAAGAGACCCAGTACTTC. This encodes CASSPDRTGHFQETQYF.